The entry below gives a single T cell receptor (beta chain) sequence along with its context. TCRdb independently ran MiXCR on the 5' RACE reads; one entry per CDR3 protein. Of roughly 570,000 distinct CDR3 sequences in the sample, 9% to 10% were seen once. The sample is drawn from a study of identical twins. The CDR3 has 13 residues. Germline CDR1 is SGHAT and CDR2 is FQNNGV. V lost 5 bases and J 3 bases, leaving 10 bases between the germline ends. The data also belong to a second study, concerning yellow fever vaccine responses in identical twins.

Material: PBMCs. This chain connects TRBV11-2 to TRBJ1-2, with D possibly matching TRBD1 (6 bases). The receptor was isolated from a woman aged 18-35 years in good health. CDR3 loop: CASSTSGDYGYTF. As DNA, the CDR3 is TGTGCCAGCAGCACATCAGGGGACTATGGCTACACCTTC.